This TCR beta chain was retrieved from a study of cytotoxic CD8 clonotypes in ibrutinib-treated CLL. Study-wide context: The study recorded mean values of around 250,000 productive templates and approximately 94,000 productive rearrangements per sample.

Regarding this clone: Its antigen is still unknown.

Study-level results: Patients showed higher baseline clonality than age-matched healthy donors, and it tracked circulating CD8+ T-cell counts.

Sequencing was designed to attain a depth spanning 1 in 200,000 to 1 in 1 million T cells. TCRdb's table, derived via immunoSEQ multiplex PCR, lists solely in-frame clones and lacks some. This sample yields roughly 250,000 clones, of which around 70% are seen a single time; roughly 15% belongs to the top ten. V was shortened by 1 base and J by 9 bases, with 10 bases between the two germline ends. This CDR3 comprises 13 residues. Looked up from germline, CDR1 is SEHNR and CDR2 is FQNEAQ (reference sequence). V and J are TRBV7-9 and TRBJ2-1; tentative D call: TRBD1 (5 bases). The input for sequencing was PBMCs, taken after 24 months of ibrutinib treatment. The sequence was obtained from a human donor with chronic lymphocytic leukemia. The CDR3 DNA follows: TGTGCCAGCAGCTTAGGGACATTGGCTGAGCAGTTCTTC. This translates into CASSLGTLAEQFF.